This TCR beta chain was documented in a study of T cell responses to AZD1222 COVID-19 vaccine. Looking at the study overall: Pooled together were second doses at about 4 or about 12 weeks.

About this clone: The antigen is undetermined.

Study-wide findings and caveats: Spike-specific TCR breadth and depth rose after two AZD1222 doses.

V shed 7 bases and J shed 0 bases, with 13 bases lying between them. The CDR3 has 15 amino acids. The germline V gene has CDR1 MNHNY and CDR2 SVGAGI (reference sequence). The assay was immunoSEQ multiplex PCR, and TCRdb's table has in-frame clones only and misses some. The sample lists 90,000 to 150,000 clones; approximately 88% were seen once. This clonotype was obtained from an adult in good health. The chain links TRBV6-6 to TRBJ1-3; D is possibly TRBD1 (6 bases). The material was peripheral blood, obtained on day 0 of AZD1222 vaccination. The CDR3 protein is CASIAGVVSGNTIYF. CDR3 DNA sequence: TGTGCCAGCATAGCAGGGGTCGTCTCTGGAAACACCATATATTTT.